These 23 T cell receptor beta chains were all obtained from the same sample, sequenced in a study of blood T cell repertoires in COVID-19. Method: immunoSEQ multiplex PCR; TCRdb's copy keeps in-frame clones and lacks some. Of 150,000 to 200,000 clones in the sample, 80% were seen once. The sequenced sample consisted of PBMCs or T cells enriched from blood (not recorded which). The receptors shown here come from an older woman who had recovered from COVID-19.

The V and J genes are TRBV5-1 and TRBJ2-5, with 11 bases identical to TRBD2. The trim removed 3 bases at V and 4 bases at J, leaving 5 bases unmatched. The length of the CDR3 is 15 residues. Germline loops: CDR1 SGHRS, CDR2 YFSETQ. The CDR3, as DNA: TGCGCCAGCAGCTCCGTTCTAGCGGGGGGAGAGACCCAGTACTTC. Amino acids: CASSSVLAGGETQYF.

V is TRBV9 and J is TRBJ1-6; 7 bases agree with TRBD1. With 3 bases clipped from V and 10 bases from J, the junction kept 13 bases outside the gene matches. The CDR3 is 16 residues long. Germline V gives CDR1 SGDLS, CDR2 YYNGEE. The CDR3 is CASSATGSASWSPLHF. The CDR3, as DNA: TGTGCCAGCAGCGCGACAGGGAGCGCCTCCTGGTCACCCCTCCACTTT. The full variable domain, its missing parts supplied by reference TRBV9 and TRBJ1-6, is DSGVTQTPKHLITATGQRVTLRCSPRSGDLSVYWYQQSLDQGLQFLIQYYNGEERAKGNILERFSAQQFPDLHSELNLSSLELGDSALYFCASSATGSASWSPLHFGNGTRLTVT.

V gene TRBV5-1 combines with J gene TRBJ1-1, with 10 positions matching TRBD1. V was clipped by 4 bases and J by 4 bases; unmatched bases: 7. Germline V gene sequence: CDR1 SGHRS, CDR2 YFSETQ. The CDR3 runs to 15 residues. The CDR3 DNA reads TGCGCCAGCAGCCCTGACAGGGGGCGTGGCACTGAAGCTTTCTTT. This translates into CASSPDRGRGTEAFF.

The chain employs TRBV10-3 and TRBJ1-2; a possible D gene is TRBD1 (6 bases). V lost 3 bases and J 8 bases, leaving 13 bases between the germline ends. The CDR3 covers 13 residues. Germline CDR1 ENHRY, CDR2 SYGVKD. The DNA of the CDR3 is TGTGCCATCAGTGAATCAGGGGCAGGCGGCTACACCTTC. This encodes CAISESGAGGYTF.

This chain connects TRBV2 to TRBJ1-6, with a possible D match to TRBD1 (5 bases). CDR1 is SNHLY, CDR2 FYNNEI, per germline. There are 15 residues in the CDR3. Trimming cost V 0 bases and J 2 bases, with 5 bases left between them. CDR3 DNA sequence: TGTGCCAGCAGTGAAGCGGGGCCCTATAATTCACCCCTCCACTTT. It is translated as CASSEAGPYNSPLHF.

The table lists this clone with a count of one. V usage is TRBV25-1 and J usage is TRBJ1-3; 7 nucleotides line up with TRBD1. CDR1 MGHDK and CDR2 SYGVNS come from the germline V gene. The CDR3 extends over 15 amino acids. The V segment lost 2 bases and the J segment 4 bases; nucleotides outside the gene matches: 5. The CDR3 sequence is CASSEPRQGGNTIYF. CDR3 nucleotides: TGTGCCAGCAGTGAACCGAGACAGGGCGGAAACACCATATATTTT.

This clone was detected once. The V call is TRBV7-9, the J call TRBJ1-3; TRBD1 matches 8 bases. V lost 7 bases and J lost 4; bases outside the gene matches: 15. The germline V gene encodes CDR1 SEHNR and CDR2 FQNEAQ (reference sequence). The CDR3 spans 17 residues. CDR3 DNA sequence: TGTGCCAGCACCTCTCGTCCCGGACAGGGCCGAGGAAACACCATATATTTT. Its protein product is CASTSRPGQGRGNTIYF. Full variable domain (remainder filled in from reference TRBV7-9 and TRBJ1-3): DTGVSQNPRHKITKRGQNVTFRCDPISEHNRLYWYRQTLGQGPEFLTYFQNEAQLEKSRLLSDRFSAERPKGSFSTLEIQRTEQGDSAMYLCASTSRPGQGRGNTIYFGEGSWLTVV.

The J gene is TRBJ1-6, the V gene TRBV19, with D perhaps TRBD1 (6 bases). Germline V gives CDR1 LNHDA, CDR2 SQIVND (reference sequence). This CDR3 region has 19 residues. V lost 6 bases, J lost 0 bases, and 21 bases lay in between. In nucleotides, the CDR3 is TGTGCCAGTAGCCAATATCCCCTCACAGGGAGCTCCTATAATTCACCCCTCCACTTT. Translation: CASSQYPLTGSSYNSPLHF.

In the case of this clone: Other nucleotide sequences from this sample produce the same CDR3. The chain employs TRBV18 and TRBJ2-1; TRBD1 is a possible D gene (6 bases). The CDR3 totals 14 residues. The V gene lost 4 bases and the J gene lost 7 bases, with 14 bases spanning the gap. Germline CDR1 reads KGHSH; CDR2 reads LQKENI. CDR3 sequence (DNA): TGTGCCAGCTCACTTGGACAGCCTAAAAATGAGCAGTTCTTC. It codes for CASSLGQPKNEQFF. Combining the CDR3 with reference TRBV18 and TRBJ2-1 gives the whole variable domain NAGVMQNPRHLVRRRGQEARLRCSPMKGHSHVYWYRQLPEEGLKFMVYLQKENIIDESGMPKERFSAEFPKEGPSILRIQQVVRGDSAAYFCASSLGQPKNEQFFGPGTRLTVL.

This clone came up a few times. The rearrangement joins TRBV5-4 to TRBJ2-1; the match to TRBD2 covers 7 bases. The CDR3 spans 15 residues. Looked up from germline, CDR1 is SGHNT and CDR2 is YYREEE (reference sequence). The V and J ends lost 4 bases and 7 bases, in that order; junction bases with no gene match: 11. CDR3 coding DNA: TGTGCCAGCAGCCCACCGACGGGGGGAGGGAATGAGCAGTTCTTC. This codes for CASSPPTGGGNEQFF.

The chain uses TRBV6-1 and TRBJ1-4; D remains unclear. The CDR3 is made up of 14 amino acids. CDR1 is MNHNS, CDR2 SASEGT, per germline. Trimming took 6 bases from V and 3 from J, leaving 11 bases between them. The chain's CDR3 is CASRVGSPNEKLFF. CDR3 DNA: TGTGCCAGCAGGGTAGGGAGCCCTAATGAAAAACTGTTTTTT.

V is TRBV3-1 (or the pseudogene TRBV3-2) and J is TRBJ1-5; 7 bases map to TRBD1. Germline loops: CDR1 LGHDT, CDR2 YNNKEL (reference sequence). This CDR3 is 17 amino acids long. Trimming cost V 0 bases and J 7 bases; bases outside gene matches: 12. The CDR3 sequence: CASSQDLGTVLPQPQHF. In nucleotides, the CDR3 is TGTGCCAGCAGCCAAGATCTCGGGACAGTGCTTCCCCAGCCCCAGCATTTT.

The genes are TRBV7-3 and TRBJ2-3; 13 bases line up with TRBD2. J lost 4 bases, V lost 2 bases, and 3 bases had no gene match. The CDR3 is made up of 16 amino acids. Germline CDR1 SGHTA, CDR2 FQGTGA. DNA for the CDR3: TGTGCCAGCAGCTTAGGACTAGCGGGGGTCGCAGATACGCAGTATTTT. This codes for CASSLGLAGVADTQYF.

The chain couples TRBV30 to TRBJ1-6; TRBD1 might be the D (5 bases). Trimming removed 4 bases at V and 9 bases at J, with 19 bases between. Germline lookup yields CDR1 GTSNPN and CDR2 SVGIG (reference sequence). The CDR3 has 15 residues. CDR3 sequence: CAWTQGRVQGSPLHF. In nucleotides, the CDR3 is TGTGCCTGGACTCAGGGCAGGGTTCAGGGTTCACCCCTCCACTTT.

The chain employs TRBV5-4 and TRBJ1-4; TRBD1 matches at 8 bases. The V gene end was trimmed by 0 bases and the J gene end by 0 bases; junction bases not matched to a gene: 4. This CDR3 has 17 residues. Germline loops: CDR1 SGHNT, CDR2 YYREEE (reference sequence). CDR3 amino acids: CASSLGGRGPTNEKLFF. The DNA for the CDR3 is TGTGCCAGCAGCTTGGGTGGCAGGGGGCCAACTAATGAAAAACTGTTTTTT. Looking up the rest from reference TRBV5-4 and TRBJ1-4 gives the full variable domain: ETGVTQSPTHLIKTRGQQVTLRCSSQSGHNTVSWYQQALGQGPQFIFQYYREEENGRGNFPPRFSGLQFPNYSSELNVNALELDDSALYLCASSLGGRGPTNEKLFFGSGTQLSVL.

In nucleotides, the CDR3 is TGTGCCAGCAGACAGGGGGCGGACACCGGGGAGCTGTTTTTT. It specifies CASRQGADTGELFF. The gene calls are TRBV2 and TRBJ2-2; the match to TRBD1 covers 9 bases. The CDR3 covers 14 residues. V trimming: 6 bases; J trimming: 3 bases; junction bases outside the gene matches: 2. Germline V CDR1 and CDR2: SNHLY, FYNNEI.

In DNA form, the CDR3 reads TGTGCCAGCAGCTTAGACAGGAACGGTTCACCCCTCCACTTT. Translation gives CASSLDRNGSPLHF. The V gene is TRBV7-8, the J gene TRBJ1-6; maybe TRBD1 (5 bases). Germline CDR1 reads SGHVS; CDR2 reads FQNEAQ. The CDR3 extends over 14 amino acids. V lost 1 base and J 9 bases, leaving 10 bases between the germline ends.

This clone has only a few counts. The chain recombines TRBV20-1 with TRBJ1-1; 7 nucleotides align to TRBD1. Per the germline V gene, CDR1 is DFQATT and CDR2 is SNEGSKA (reference sequence). This CDR3 is 10 amino acids long. V lost 5 bases to trimming and J lost 11 bases; unmatched junction nucleotides: 5. This chain's CDR3 is CSAGQVEAFF. CDR3 DNA sequence: TGCAGTGCTGGACAGGTTGAGGCTTTCTTT.

In this sample, this clone turned up once. This sequence joins TRBV2 and TRBJ2-5; D unresolved. V lost 10 bases and J lost 5, with 14 bases in between. CDR3 length equals 12 residues. The germline gives CDR1 SNHLY, CDR2 FYNNEI. The CDR3 protein is CATSDLRETQYF. In nucleotides, the CDR3 is TGTGCCACCTCAGACTTACGGGAGACCCAGTACTTC.

This clone was seen a handful of times. The chain is built from TRBV5-4 and TRBJ1-4; D possibly corresponds to TRBD1 (6 bases). Trimming removed 3 bases at V and 6 bases at J, with 15 bases between. The CDR3 consists of 15 residues. From germline, CDR1 is SGHNT and CDR2 YYREEE (reference sequence). CDR3 DNA sequence: TGTGCCAGCAGCTCGCAACAGGGTACGCATGAAAAACTGTTTTTT. This translates into CASSSQQGTHEKLFF. Full variable domain (remainder filled in from reference TRBV5-4 and TRBJ1-4): ETGVTQSPTHLIKTRGQQVTLRCSSQSGHNTVSWYQQALGQGPQFIFQYYREEENGRGNFPPRFSGLQFPNYSSELNVNALELDDSALYLCASSSQQGTHEKLFFGSGTQLSVL.

The chain employs TRBV18 and TRBJ1-1; D not resolved. The V gene's germline CDR1 is KGHSH and CDR2 LQKENI. This CDR3 region has 15 residues. V lost 0 bases, J lost 7 bases, and 15 bases lay in between. The CDR3 protein is CASSPPNVQRVEAFF. DNA of the CDR3: TGTGCCAGCTCACCACCGAACGTGCAGAGGGTTGAAGCTTTCTTT.

The CDR3 DNA reads as TGTGCCACCAGTGACGACGGGGAGACCCAGTACTTC. This gives the protein CATSDDGETQYF. The gene calls are TRBV24-1 and TRBJ2-5, with D unclear. Between the trimmed V and J ends, which lost 4 bases and 5 bases, there was a span of 7 bases. Germline V gene data show CDR1 as KGHDR and CDR2 as SFDVKD. There are 12 residues in the CDR3.

This rearrangement joins TRBV7-2 to TRBJ1-1, with D perhaps matching TRBD1 (6 bases). CDR1 is SGHTA, CDR2 FQGNSA, per germline. CDR3 length: 15 amino acids. Trimming removed 1 base from V and 3 bases from J, with 12 bases in between. The CDR3: CASSLVAGVYTEAFF. CDR3 nucleotide sequence: TGTGCCAGCAGCTTAGTTGCAGGGGTTTACACTGAAGCTTTCTTT.